The 16 T cell receptor beta chains given below trace back to one sample, sequenced in a study of blood T cells in healthy people across ages (dated by TCRdb to the mid-2010s). Receptor amplification or capture employed 5' RACE. TCRdb records Illumina HiSeq 2500 as the sequencer. The second PCR ran for about 6 to 11 cycles and used a J-beta primer mix along with a sample-barcoded 5' primer. TCRdb's own reprocessing of the public reads used fastp at Q25 and MiXCR and kept productive beta chains. Duplicate CDR3 protein sequences are folded into a single record with the most common DNA and genes. The sample table holds 700,000 or so distinct CDR3 sequences, of which over 20% were seen once. The top ten constitute about 22% of the sample. Sequencing input: blood. The receptors stem from a man between 70 and 80 years old in good health.

This clonotype turned up a few times. The rearrangement links TRBV29-1 to TRBJ2-7; D unclear. TRBJ2-5 matches the DNA end more closely, so the J call is doubtful. CDR3 length: 12 residues. Per germline, CDR1 SQVTM and CDR2 ANQGSEA. CDR3 loop: CSSLLGRETQYF. For the CDR3, the DNA is TGCAGCAGCTTGTTAGGGCGAGAGACCCAGTACTTC.

A few counts support this clonotype. This chain joins TRBV20-1 and TRBJ2-5; 8 bases match TRBD2. The CDR3 loop spans 16 amino acids. With V trimmed by 4 bases and J by 5 bases, 15 bases remained unmatched. The germline V gene encodes CDR1 DFQATT and CDR2 SNEGSKA (reference sequence). The DNA for the CDR3 is TGCAGTGCTACTAACGCATATAAAGCGGGAGAGGAGACCCAGTACTTC. As protein: CSATNAYKAGEETQYF.

The chain carries TRBV6-5 and TRBJ1-2; a possible D gene is TRBD1 (5 bases). This CDR3 is built from 14 residues. Germline V gene sequence: CDR1 MNHEY, CDR2 SVGAGI. Trimming took off 6 bases at V and 4 bases at J, with 15 bases between the two ends. The CDR3 is CASRRQSGGYGYTF. The CDR3 DNA follows: TGTGCCAGCAGAAGACAGTCGGGGGGCTATGGCTACACCTTC.

This clonotype showed up just a few times. This chain connects TRBV20-1 to TRBJ2-1; D unclear. The V end was cut by 6 bases, the J end by 7 bases, with 19 bases between. The CDR3 contains 14 residues. The germline CDR1 and CDR2 sequences are DFQATT and SNEGSKA (reference sequence). The CDR3: CSAPPTASENEQFF. CDR3 in DNA: TGCAGTGCGCCCCCTACGGCGTCCGAGAATGAGCAGTTCTTC.

A remark on this clonotype: An end of the junction does not agree with germline; a read error may underlie this. The chain couples TRBV4-1 to TRBJ2-4, with D possibly matching TRBD2 (6 bases). Germline V lookup: CDR1 MGHRA, CDR2 YSYEKL. The CDR3 sequence is 16 residues long. Written as DNA, the CDR3 is TGCGCCGGCAGCCAAGAAGGTAGGGACTCCAAAAACATTCAGTACTTC. It is translated as CAGSQEGRDSKNIQYF.

The chain carries TRBV12-3 or TRBV12-4 and TRBJ1-4; 9 bases align to TRBD1. V lost 5 bases and J lost 8; bases outside the gene matches: 6. CDR3 size: 14 residues. The CDR3 sequence is CASSDRGTGEKLFF. In nucleotides, the CDR3 is TGTGCCAGCAGTGACAGGGGGACGGGGGAAAAACTGTTTTTT.

This clonotype came up a few times. The chain is built from TRBV12-3 or TRBV12-4 and TRBJ1-2; D unclear. CDR3 size: 14 residues. The germline V and J ends were trimmed by 6 bases and 2 bases, with 13 bases remaining between them. DNA for the CDR3: TGTGCCAGCAGCCAACAGATTTCCAACTATGGCTACACCTTC. The encoded protein is CASSQQISNYGYTF.

This clonotype was seen a few times. The V call is TRBV15, the J call TRBJ1-1, with TRBD1 identical over 8 bases. The V and J ends lost 7 bases and 0 bases, in that order; junction bases with no gene match: 10. Germline values: CDR1 LNHNV, CDR2 YYDKDF (reference sequence). This CDR3 comprises 16 residues. The CDR3, as DNA: TGTGCCACCACCGCAGGACAGGGAATGATGAACACTGAAGCTTTCTTT. This encodes CATTAGQGMMNTEAFF.

The gene calls are TRBV7-2 and TRBJ2-1; 10 bases are shared with TRBD1. The end of the DNA aligns better with TRBJ2-7, so the J call may be wrong. Germline V CDR1 and CDR2: SGHTA, FQGNSA. This CDR3 has 15 residues. The CDR3 sequence is CASSLWTGGGYEQYF. CDR3 in DNA: TGTGCCAGCAGCCTCTGGACAGGGGGAGGCTACGAGCAGTACTTC.

A few counts support this clonotype. The chain is built from TRBV20-1 and TRBJ2-7; 8 bases align to TRBD1. Germline CDR1 is DFQATT and CDR2 is SNEGSKA (reference sequence). Germline trimming cut 0 bases from V and 4 bases from J; bases unmatched to any gene: 5. This CDR3 spans 14 amino acids. CDR3: CSAREGQALYEQYF. The CDR3 DNA sequence: TGCAGTGCTAGAGAGGGACAGGCTCTTTACGAGCAGTACTTC.

This clonotype was seen a few times. The CDR3 loop reads CASSLGSGAGNEQFF. The CDR3 region has the DNA TGTGCCAGCAGCTTAGGAAGCGGAGCGGGAAATGAGCAGTTCTTC. The J gene is TRBJ2-1, the V gene TRBV11-1; 7 bases are shared with TRBD2. The V and J ends lost 1 base and 7 bases, in that order; junction bases with no gene match: 7. The CDR3 totals 15 residues. Germline CDR1 SGHAT, CDR2 FQDESV (reference sequence).

This clonotype is a singleton in its sample. A much larger clone lies a single base off, so this may be a read error. The chain links TRBV12-3 or TRBV12-4 to TRBJ1-4; a possible D gene is TRBD1 (5 bases). The CDR3 is made up of 15 amino acids. The CDR3 bases are TGTGCCAGCAGCCTCGGGGACCCAACTAATGAAAAACTGCTTTTT. Translating gives CASSLGDPTNEKLLF.

Many counts were recorded for this clonotype. The junction departs from the called germline gene at one end, perhaps through a read error. The CDR3: CASSLDRGGTDTQYF. DNA of the CDR3: TGTGCCAGCAGCTTGGACAGGGGGGGCACAGATACGCAGTATTTT. The chain has TRBV5-1 and TRBJ2-3, with 10 bases identical to TRBD1. Germline-derived CDR1 and CDR2 are SGHRS and YFSETQ. This CDR3 contains 15 residues. Full variable domain (remainder filled in from reference TRBV5-1 and TRBJ2-3): KAGVTQTPRYLIKTRGQQVTLSCSPISGHRSVSWYQQTPGQGLQFLFEYFSETQRNKGNFPGRFSGRQFSNSRSEMNVSTLELGDSALYLCASSLDRGGTDTQYFGPGTRLTVL.

This rearrangement joins TRBV12-3 or TRBV12-4 to TRBJ2-4; D gene unclear. This CDR3 has 15 residues. V was trimmed by 2 bases and J by 2 bases, leaving 10 bases between them. The CDR3 here is CASSLTWVTKNIQYF. CDR3 nucleotide sequence: TGTGCCAGCAGTTTAACTTGGGTTACCAAAAACATTCAGTACTTC.

This clonotype was seen at least ten times. The genes are TRBV1 and TRBJ1-2. TRBV1 is recorded as a pseudogene. CDR3 size: 10 residues. The CDR3 nucleotides read TGCACCAGCAGCCAGCGCGGCTACACCTTC. Residues: CTSSQRGYTF.

This clonotype appeared a few times. The chain uses TRBV12-3 or TRBV12-4 and TRBJ1-2; a possible D gene is TRBD1 (5 bases). The CDR3 contains 13 residues. Trimming cost V 11 bases and J 1 base, with 14 bases left between them. The chain's CDR3 is CAGSRDLNYGYTF. CDR3 in DNA: TGTGCCGGCTCCCGGGACCTTAACTATGGCTACACCTTC.